This TCR beta chain was sequenced in a study of T-cell memory formation after mild COVID-19. CDR1 is SGHRS and CDR2 is YFSETQ in the germline V gene. V was pared by 3 bases and J by 6 bases, with 6 bases of the junction left unmatched. This CDR3 is built from 14 residues. TCRdb used MiXCR to reprocess the 5' RACE reads, holding one entry per CDR3 protein. The sample lists 85,000 to 120,000 distinct CDR3 sequences, under 15% occurring once. The source of this sequence is an adult woman who had mild COVID-19 (a few samples of this study predate the infection). Cell type and time point are not known. Sequenced input: PBMCs or a T cell subset sorted from them (not recorded which). The rearrangement links TRBV5-1 to TRBJ2-3; 8 bases align to TRBD2. The CDR3 loop is CASSYGGLVDTQYF. In DNA, the CDR3 is TGCGCCAGCAGCTACGGGGGACTAGTCGATACGCAGTATTTT.